This T cell receptor beta chain was recorded in a study of T-cell reconstitution after alpha-beta-depleted transplantation in children. Study-wide results and limits: One year post-transplant, T-cell counts and diversity were largely derived from T cells produced anew. Several hundred rapidly expanded clones from non-depleted graft cells reportedly supplied alpha-beta T cells about two months post-transplant. Recipient T cells and thymic progenitors that survived gave rise to the high TCRbeta diversity observed at day 60 in some patients.

Molecular barcoding with unique molecular identifiers was used for the TCRbeta library. TCRdb re-called the PCR reads with MiXCR, one entry per CDR3 protein. There are 750,000 to 950,000 distinct CDR3 sequences in the sample; 15% to 20% occur only once, and 5% lies in the top ten. This clonotype showed up just a few times. Its antigen is unidentified. Losses at the gene ends were 7 bases for V and 1 base for J; bases not matched to a gene: 10. The CDR3 has 16 residues. In germline, CDR1 is MNHEY, CDR2 SMNVEV (reference sequence). This TCR was recovered from a male patient younger than 18 who had a stem cell transplant for acute lymphoblastic leukemia, so the T cells may come from the graft donor. The chain is built from TRBV27 and TRBJ2-1; 7 bases line up with TRBD2. Material: PBMCs, mostly from graft donor cells, obtained 360 days after TCRalphabeta/CD19-depleted stem cell transplant. The CDR3 here is CASNRGRARSYNEQFF. The CDR3, as DNA: TGTGCCAGCAATCGGGGGAGGGCCAGGTCCTACAATGAGCAGTTCTTC.